Listed below are T cell receptor beta chains from one sample, sequenced in a study of sequential checkpoint blockade in melanoma. Sequenced by immunoSEQ multiplex PCR; TCRdb stores in-frame clones only, minus some. The sample consists of over 15,000 clones, 60% to 75% of them appearing once. Sequenced here: CD8+ T cells sorted from blood (inferred from file names), sampled from a patient given nivolumab and ipilimumab in sequence. The receptors were sampled from a human donor with melanoma. Both conserved end residues are part of each CDR3. Each record gives: V gene, D gene, clone size, J gene, CDR3 DNA, CDR3 protein. D genes are given only for firm matches. Not every row has a clone size; where given, it reads once, few, many or a size class.

TRBV5-4	TRBD2	.	TRBJ2-7	TGTGCCAGCAGCTTGTTGGTGGGAGGGCCCCACGAGCAGTACTTC	CASSLLVGGPHEQYF
TRBV27	TRBD2	.	TRBJ2-7	TGTGCCAGCAGCCCAGTAGCGGGAGGGCCATACGAGCAGTACTTC	CASSPVAGGPYEQYF
TRBV7-6	TRBD1	few	TRBJ2-1	TGTGCCAGCAGCTTAAATCGTGGGACAGCCGAGCAGTTCTTC	CASSLNRGTAEQFF
TRBV7-9	TRBD2	.	TRBJ2-1	TGTGCCAGCAGCCATCGGACTAGCGGGGTCCATGAGCAGTTCTTC	CASSHRTSGVHEQFF
TRBV7-9	TRBD1	medium-sized	TRBJ2-7	TGTGCCAGCAGCTTATTCCAGGGGGCTCGCGACGAGCAGTACTTC	CASSLFQGARDEQYF
TRBV4-2	TRBD1	.	TRBJ1-3	TGTGCCAGCAGCCAAGATCCGATTTTTTCGGACAGGGGGCCTGGAAACACCATATATTTT	CASSQDPIFSDRGPGNTIYF
TRBV5-1	TRBD1	few	TRBJ1-2	TGCGCCAGCAGCTTCGACTTAGGACAGGATAACTATGGCTACACCTTC	CASSFDLGQDNYGYTF
TRBV4-3	TRBD2	few	TRBJ2-7	TGCGCCAGCAGCCAAGGACTAGCGGGAGACTACGAGCAGTACTTC	CASSQGLAGDYEQYF
TRBV19	.	.	TRBJ2-1	TGTGCCAGTAGTCATCCGGGGTTCAATGAGCAGTTCTTC	CASSHPGFNEQFF
TRBV2	TRBD1	.	TRBJ2-7	TGTGCCACTGAAAAGGGGGCACTCGAGCAGTACTTC	CATEKGALEQYF
TRBV13	TRBD2	.	TRBJ2-1	TGTGCCAGCAGCTCCATGGGACTAGCGGATTTCAGCCGCAGGGAGCAGTTCTTC	CASSSMGLADFSRREQFF
TRBV2	TRBD1	.	TRBJ2-4	TGTGCCAGCAGGGGGACAGGGCCACTAGCCAAAAACATTCAGTACTTC	CASRGTGPLAKNIQYF
TRBV19	.	.	TRBJ2-2	TGTGCCAGTGCGGGGAGGAGCACCGGGGAGCTGTTTTTT	CASAGRSTGELFF
TRBV4-2	TRBD2	once	TRBJ2-1	TGTGCCAGCAGCCAAGACGTCGCTAGCGGGAGTGATGAGCAGTTCTTC	CASSQDVASGSDEQFF
TRBV11-3	TRBD2	.	TRBJ2-3	TGTGCCAGCAGCTTAGATCGGTCTAGCGGGAGCACAGATACGCAGTATTTT	CASSLDRSSGSTDTQYF
TRBV7-8	.	.	TRBJ1-5	TGTGCCAGCAGCTTCGTCTCCTCCAATCAGCCCCAGCATTTT	CASSFVSSNQPQHF
TRBV18	.	.	TRBJ1-1	TGTGCCAGCTCACCACCGACGGGAACTGAAGCTTTCTTT	CASSPPTGTEAFF
TRBV7-9	TRBD1	once	TRBJ2-7	TGTGCCAGCAGCTTAGGGTTCTCGACAGGGAATCTCTACGAGCAGTACTTC	CASSLGFSTGNLYEQYF
TRBV9	TRBD1	.	TRBJ2-5	TGTGCCAGCAGCCCGAGCGGGACAGGGCAGGGGGAGACCCAGTACTTC	CASSPSGTGQGETQYF
TRBV29-1	.	.	TRBJ1-2	TGCAGCGTTGATGCGGGGGACGACGGCTACACCTTC	CSVDAGDDGYTF
TRBV9	.	.	TRBJ2-7	TGTGCCAGCAGCCCCGAGACAGGCTCCAAGCAGTACTTC	CASSPETGSKQYF
TRBV7-8	TRBD1	few	TRBJ1-2	TGTGCCAGCAGCTCCCGGGACAGGGTAGGGTATGGCTACACCTTC	CASSSRDRVGYGYTF
TRBV9	.	.	TRBJ2-7	TGTGCCAGCAGCCCTCGTGAGACAGTATCCTACGAGCAGTACTTC	CASSPRETVSYEQYF
TRBV27	.	.	TRBJ2-7	TGTGCCAGCAGTCCGGGGATCTCCTACGAGCAGTACTTC	CASSPGISYEQYF
TRBV7-3	TRBD2	.	TRBJ2-2	TGTGCCAGCAGCTCGGGGGGACTAGGGGGTACCGGGGAGCTGTTTTTT	CASSSGGLGGTGELFF
TRBV7-8	.	.	TRBJ2-7	TGTGCCAGCAGCCTTTCGATGGGACTCGTCCCGGAGTACTTC	CASSLSMGLVPEYF
TRBV10-3	TRBD1	.	TRBJ1-2	TGTGCCATCAGTGAGTGGATACACCGGGACAGTACTAACTATGGCTACACCTTC	CAISEWIHRDSTNYGYTF
TRBV9	.	few	TRBJ2-7	TGTGCCAGCAGCGGTGGCATCTCCTACGAGCAGTACTTC	CASSGGISYEQYF